This T cell receptor (beta chain) stems from a study of control samples from healthy donors and cancer patients. The CDR3 has 14 amino acids. CDR1 and CDR2 (germline): MRHNA, SNTAGT. Assay used: immunoSEQ multiplex PCR; TCRdb lists only in-frame clones, some missing. The data contain 84,000 or so clones, 65% to 90% of them seen just once; the ten biggest clones take up around 10%. This clone was recorded once. Mismatch with germline at one junction end may stem from a read error. The receptor was derived from a man aged 60-69 years with head and neck cancer. The V call is TRBV6-4, the J call TRBJ2-5; D is perhaps TRBD1 (6 bases). Material for sequencing was PBMCs. The CDR3 loop is CVSSPTGRGETQYF. CDR3 nucleotides: TGTGTCAGCAGTCCGACAGGTCGTGGGGAGACCCAGTACTTC.